This T cell receptor (beta chain) was identified during a study of cytomegalovirus exposure and HLA in healthy donors. This CDR3 has 16 residues. CDR1 is LGHNA and CDR2 is YSLEER in the germline V gene. V dropped 2 bases and J dropped 10; count of bases not matched to a gene: 13. As for this clone: The antigen is not known.

PCR primers comprised 60 Vbeta and 13 Jbeta primers. The protocol was immunoSEQ multiplex PCR, while the TCRdb copy is restricted to in-frame clones and leaves out a portion. The data contain approximately 44,000 clones, roughly 80% of them seen just once; the ten biggest clones take up 1.4%. Each donor was healthy, and each was a bone marrow donor. Study results and caveats: It was shown in a later analysis that HLA-associated TCR beta chains were more clonally expanded than other, equally common chains. Whilst most TCR sequences proved rare, a subset of public TCRs occurred across many donors.

What was sequenced was PBMCs. The sequence was obtained from a man younger than 40 in good health and CMV-seronegative. The chain employs TRBV4-3 and TRBJ2-1, with 8 positions matching TRBD2. CDR3: CASSQTTAGTREEQFF. CDR3 in DNA: TGCGCCAGCAGCCAAACTACCGCCGGGACTAGAGAGGAGCAGTTCTTC.